The present TCR beta chain was sequenced within a study of blood T cell repertoires in COVID-19. About the study: Researchers got acute and convalescent COVID-19 samples from the United States, Italy and Spain. The analysed material was cDNA or gDNA that came from T cells, B-cell-depleted T cells, or PBMCs.

V lost 3 bases to trimming and J lost 2 bases; unmatched junction nucleotides: 2. The CDR3 covers 14 residues. Germline loops: CDR1 SGHDT, CDR2 YYEEEE. The repertoire was sequenced with immunoSEQ multiplex PCR; TCRdb's copy has only in-frame clones and lacks some. The repertoire consists of more than 150,000 clones, with approximately 79% occurring once and the leading ten covering approximately 26%. The origin of this receptor is a woman in her 70s with acute or convalescent COVID-19. The chain has TRBV5-6 and TRBJ1-3; 7 bases agree with TRBD1. The sequenced sample consisted of peripheral blood. The DNA of the CDR3 is TGTGCCAGCAGCTCCGGACAGGCTGGAAACACCATATATTTT. Translation: CASSSGQAGNTIYF.